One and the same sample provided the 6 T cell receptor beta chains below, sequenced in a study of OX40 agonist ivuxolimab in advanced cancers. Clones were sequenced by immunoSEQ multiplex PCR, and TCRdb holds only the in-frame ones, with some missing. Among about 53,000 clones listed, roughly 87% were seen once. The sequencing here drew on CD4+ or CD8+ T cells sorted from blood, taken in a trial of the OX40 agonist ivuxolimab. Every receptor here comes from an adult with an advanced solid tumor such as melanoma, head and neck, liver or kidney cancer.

The CDR3 DNA sequence: TGCGCCAGCAGTGAGATAGGATACCTCTACGAGCAGTACGTC. Translating gives CASSEIGYLYEQYV. The gene calls are TRBV10-2 and TRBJ2-7; no clear D gene. The CDR3 contains 14 residues. Germline values: CDR1 WSHSY, CDR2 SAAADI. V was pared by 2 bases and J by 3 bases, with 11 bases between.

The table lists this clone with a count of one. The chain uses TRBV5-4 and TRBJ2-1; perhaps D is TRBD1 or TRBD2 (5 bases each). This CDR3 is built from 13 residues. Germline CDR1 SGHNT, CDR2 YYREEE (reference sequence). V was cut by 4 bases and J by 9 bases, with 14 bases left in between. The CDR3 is CASSLTDGGEQFF. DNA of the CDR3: TGTGCCAGCAGCCTAACTGATGGGGGTGAGCAGTTCTTC. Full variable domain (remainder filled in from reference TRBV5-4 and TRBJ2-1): ETGVTQSPTHLIKTRGQQVTLRCSSQSGHNTVSWYQQALGQGPQFIFQYYREEENGRGNFPPRFSGLQFPNYSSELNVNALELDDSALYLCASSLTDGGEQFFGPGTRLTVL.

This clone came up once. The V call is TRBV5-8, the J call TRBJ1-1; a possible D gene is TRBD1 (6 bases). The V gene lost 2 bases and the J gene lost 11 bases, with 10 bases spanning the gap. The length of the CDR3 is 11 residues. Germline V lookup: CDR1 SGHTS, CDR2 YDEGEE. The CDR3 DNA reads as TGTGCCAGCAGCTTTTGGGGGCCGGCTTTCTTT. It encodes CASSFWGPAFF.

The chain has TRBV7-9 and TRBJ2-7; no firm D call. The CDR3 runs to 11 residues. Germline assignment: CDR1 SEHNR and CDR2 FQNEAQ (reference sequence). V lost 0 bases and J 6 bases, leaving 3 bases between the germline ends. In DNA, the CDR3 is TGTGCCAGCAGCTTAGCAGCCGAGCAGTACTTC. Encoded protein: CASSLAAEQYF.

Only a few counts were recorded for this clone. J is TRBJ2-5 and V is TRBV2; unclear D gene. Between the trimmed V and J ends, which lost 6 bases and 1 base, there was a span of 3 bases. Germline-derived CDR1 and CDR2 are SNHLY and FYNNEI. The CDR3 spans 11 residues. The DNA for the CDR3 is TGTGCCAGCAGCGCCCAAGAGACCCAGTACTTC. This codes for CASSAQETQYF.

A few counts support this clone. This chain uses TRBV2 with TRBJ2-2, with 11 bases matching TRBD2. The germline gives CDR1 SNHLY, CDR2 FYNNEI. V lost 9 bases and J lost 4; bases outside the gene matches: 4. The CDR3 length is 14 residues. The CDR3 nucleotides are TGTGCCAGTCGACTAGCGGGAAGCACCGGGGAGCTGTTTTTT. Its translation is CASRLAGSTGELFF.